A single sample is the source of the 30 T cell receptor beta chains below, sequenced in a study of Graves' ophthalmopathy and Graves' hyperthyroidism. TCR beta CDR3 amplification used RNA transcripts. After a first-round RT-PCR with HTBI primers, a second-round multiplex PCR was run. TCRdb re-derived calls from the multiplex PCR reads in MiXCR, one entry per CDR3 protein. The top ten hold 11% of the sample, which has around 1.1 million distinct CDR3 sequences, about two fifths seen once. Sequenced material: peripheral blood or thyroid tissue (not recorded which). The receptors were gathered from an adult man with Graves' hyperthyroidism.

Turning to this clonotype: It is likely a read error, because the conserved phenylalanine at the end of the CDR3 is missing. CDR3 protein: CASSQSLEEAFL. CDR3 bases: TGTGCCAGCAGCCAATCATTGGAGGAAGCTTTCCTT. The chain combines TRBV16 with TRBJ1-1; no reliable D call. This CDR3 region has 12 residues. Trimming stripped 0 bases from V and 8 bases from J, with 7 bases between. The germline V gene has CDR1 KGHSY and CDR2 FQNENV.

The chain carries TRBV2 and TRBJ2-7; D is undetermined. The length of the CDR3 is 14 residues. The germline CDR1 and CDR2 sequences are SNHLY and FYNNEI. Trimming shortened V by 4 bases and J by 2 bases, and 12 bases separated the two germline ends. CDR3 DNA: TGTGCCAGCAGTGGAGGAGTAGTAGCCTACGAGCAGTACTTC. Amino acids: CASSGGVVAYEQYF.

This clonotype was found many times. As DNA, the CDR3 is TGCGCCAGCAGCTTGACCGGGCCAGACTACGAGCAGTACTTC. This translates into CASSLTGPDYEQYF. The V and J genes are TRBV5-1 and TRBJ2-7; no clear D. V lost 1 base and J lost 3, with 11 bases in between. This CDR3 is built from 14 residues. Germline values: CDR1 SGHRS, CDR2 YFSETQ.

This chain joins TRBV15 and TRBJ1-4; no reliable D call. The CDR3 contains 19 residues. Between the trimmed V and J ends, which lost 0 bases and 0 bases, there was a span of 17 bases. Germline lookup yields CDR1 LNHNV and CDR2 YYDKDF (reference sequence). This chain's CDR3 is CATSRDRQTLIATNEKLFF. Written as DNA, the CDR3 is TGTGCCACCAGCAGAGATAGGCAGACTCTAATTGCAACTAATGAAAAACTGTTTTTT. Variable domain in full (rest from reference TRBV15 and TRBJ1-4): DAMVIQNPRYQVTQFGKPVTLSCSQTLNHNVMYWYQQKSSQAPKLLFHYYDKDFNNEADTPDNFQSRRPNTSFCFLDIRSPGLGDTAMYLCATSRDRQTLIATNEKLFFGSGTQLSVL.

The sample holds a few counts of this clonotype. This sequence joins TRBV12-3 or TRBV12-4 and TRBJ2-7; 14 bases fit TRBD2. With 5 bases clipped from V and 0 bases from J, the junction kept 6 bases outside the gene matches. This CDR3 has 17 residues. CDR3 DNA: TGTGCCAGCAGTCTGACTAGCGGGGGGGCGATCTCCTACGAGCAGTACTTC. Amino acids: CASSLTSGGAISYEQYF.

This clonotype was observed a few times. This chain links TRBV7-9 with TRBJ2-7; 8 nucleotides align to TRBD1. Germline CDR1 SEHNR, CDR2 FQNEAQ (reference sequence). After removal of 4 bases from V and 5 bases from J, the junction contained 13 bases not matched to a gene. The CDR3 consists of 16 residues. CDR3 residues: CASSSYSGQGIHEQYF. CDR3 coding DNA: TGTGCCAGCAGCTCCTACTCCGGACAGGGCATACACGAGCAGTACTTC.

The rearrangement joins TRBV10-3 to TRBJ1-2; 9 bases are a match to TRBD1. With V trimmed by 6 bases and J by 4 bases, 6 bases remained unmatched. The CDR3 contains 14 residues. Germline lookup yields CDR1 ENHRY and CDR2 SYGVKD. The CDR3 sequence: CAIRQGQGSYGYTF. CDR3 DNA: TGTGCCATCAGACAGGGACAGGGCAGCTATGGCTACACCTTC.

The V and J genes are TRBV19 and TRBJ2-6, with 7 bases lining up with TRBD1. The J segment lost 0 bases and the V segment lost 6 bases, leaving 5 bases of the junction unmatched. This CDR3 region has 16 residues. Per germline, CDR1 LNHDA and CDR2 SQIVND (reference sequence). The CDR3 nucleotides are TGTGCCAGTAGGACGACAGGGAGCTCTGGGGCCAACGTCCTGACTTTC. Translated: CASRTTGSSGANVLTF.

The chain carries TRBV29-1 and TRBJ1-1; D possibly corresponds to TRBD1 (5 bases). V was cut by 7 bases and J by 1 base, with 13 bases left in between. The CDR3 has 13 residues. Germline V gives CDR1 SQVTM, CDR2 ANQGSEA. CDR3 region: CSAAGPWNTEAFF. In nucleotides, the CDR3 is TGCAGCGCAGCGGGACCGTGGAACACTGAAGCTTTCTTT.

Here the CDR3 reads CSARDPALYGYTF. In DNA form, the CDR3 reads TGCAGTGCTAGAGATCCGGCTTTATATGGCTACACCTTC. The V call is TRBV20-1, the J call TRBJ1-2; D unclear. Germline CDR1 reads DFQATT; CDR2 reads SNEGSKA (reference sequence). Trimming left V 0 bases short and J 5 bases short, with 10 bases between. CDR3 size: 13 residues.

The rearrangement joins TRBV7-9 to TRBJ2-5; 11 bases map to TRBD1. V lost 6 bases, J lost 2 bases, and 5 bases stayed unmatched. Germline V gene lookup returns CDR1 SEHNR and CDR2 FQNEAQ (reference sequence). The CDR3 is made up of 15 amino acids. CDR3 residues: CASSYGDRGQETQYF. For the CDR3, the DNA is TGTGCCAGCAGTTACGGGGACAGGGGGCAAGAGACCCAGTACTTC.

This clonotype was counted at least ten times. The J gene is TRBJ1-2, the V gene TRBV5-6, with 8 bases lining up with TRBD1. In germline, CDR1 is SGHDT, CDR2 YYEEEE. The CDR3 is made up of 14 amino acids. The trim removed 5 bases at V and 8 bases at J, leaving 11 bases unmatched. CDR3 amino acids: CASRGQAHSQGYTF. In DNA, the CDR3 is TGTGCCAGCAGGGGACAGGCCCATTCCCAAGGCTACACCTTC.

This clonotype was observed at least ten times. This rearrangement joins TRBV19 to TRBJ2-7, with 7 bases fitting TRBD2. Trimming removed 3 bases from V and 4 bases from J; junction bases left unmatched: 6. CDR1 and CDR2 (germline): LNHDA, SQIVND (reference sequence). There are 14 residues in the CDR3. In DNA, the CDR3 is TGTGCCAGTAGTATCTCGCCGGGGGGATACGAGCAGTACTTC. The encoded protein is CASSISPGGYEQYF.

Only a few counts were recorded for this clonotype. The V gene is TRBV6-2 or TRBV6-3, the J gene TRBJ1-4, with unresolved D. There are 13 residues in the CDR3. Between the trimmed V and J ends, which lost 8 bases and 7 bases, there was a span of 14 bases. Germline loops: CDR1 MNHEY, CDR2 SVGEGT. Written as DNA, the CDR3 is TGTGCCAGCCTACCTTCGGCCAGTGAAAAACTGTTTTTT. As protein: CASLPSASEKLFF.

The genes are TRBV10-3 and TRBJ1-1; tentative D call: TRBD1 (5 bases). V lost 7 bases and J lost 2, with 11 bases in between. The CDR3 extends over 13 amino acids. Germline V gene data show CDR1 as ENHRY and CDR2 as SYGVKD. CDR3 sequence: CAITAGSNTEAFF. In nucleotides, the CDR3 is TGTGCCATCACAGCAGGGAGCAACACTGAAGCTTTCTTT.

This clonotype was counted ten times or more. The chain carries TRBV20-1 and TRBJ1-5, with 7 bases matching TRBD1. CDR3 length: 13 amino acids. The ends lost 3 bases at V and 9 bases at J; junction bases unmatched: 8. Germline V gene sequence: CDR1 DFQATT, CDR2 SNEGSKA (reference sequence). This CDR3 reads CSASKTGSLPQHF. CDR3 bases: TGCAGTGCTAGCAAGACAGGGAGCCTGCCCCAGCATTTT.

The rearrangement uses TRBV11-1 and TRBJ2-7; TRBD2 aligns across 7 bases. The CDR3 runs to 14 residues. Germline V gene sequence: CDR1 SGHAT, CDR2 FQDESV (reference sequence). Trimming removed 2 bases from V and 2 bases from J; junction bases left unmatched: 3. The CDR3 DNA is TGTGCCAGCAGCTTACGGGAGGACACCTACGAGCAGTACTTC. Amino acids: CASSLREDTYEQYF.

This clonotype showed up many times. The rearrangement links TRBV20-1 to TRBJ1-1, with 10 bases identical to TRBD1. Looked up from germline, CDR1 is DFQATT and CDR2 is SNEGSKA (reference sequence). The CDR3 is 13 amino acids. Trimming removed 2 bases from V and 10 bases from J; junction bases left unmatched: 7. The CDR3 region is CSARRTGGFRAFF. The CDR3 DNA is TGCAGTGCTAGAAGGACAGGGGGTTTCCGAGCTTTCTTT.

The chain carries TRBV12-3 or TRBV12-4 and TRBJ2-7; D might be TRBD1 (5 bases). The CDR3 contains 14 residues. V dropped 3 bases and J dropped 4 bases, with 13 bases sitting between them. CDR3 sequence reads: CASSFSRAPYEQYF. For the CDR3, the DNA is TGTGCCAGCAGTTTTTCCAGGGCGCCATACGAGCAGTACTTC.

This clonotype appeared many times. V gene TRBV7-8 combines with J gene TRBJ1-4, with D uncertain. Germline V gene sequence: CDR1 SGHVS, CDR2 FQNEAQ. Trimming removed 5 bases at V and 3 bases at J, with 10 bases between. The CDR3 consists of 14 residues. Here the CDR3 reads CASSPPSANEKLFF. CDR3 coding DNA: TGTGCCAGCAGCCCTCCATCGGCTAATGAAAAACTGTTTTTT. Full variable domain (outside the CDR3, taken from reference TRBV7-8 and TRBJ1-4): GAGVSQSPRYKVAKRGQDVALRCDPISGHVSLFWYQQALGQGPEFLTYFQNEAQLDKSGLPSDRFFAERPEGSVSTLKIQRTQQEDSAVYLCASSPPSANEKLFFGSGTQLSVL.

The CDR3 is CASSQDRDSRNQPQHF. DNA for the CDR3: TGCGCCAGCAGCCAAGACCGGGACAGCCGCAATCAGCCCCAGCATTTT. The V gene is TRBV4-3, the J gene TRBJ1-5; 7 positions match TRBD1. Germline V gives CDR1 LGHNA, CDR2 YSLEER. CDR3 length: 16 residues. V lost 0 bases to trimming and J lost 2 bases; unmatched junction nucleotides: 4.

This clonotype was seen repeatedly, ten times or more. This rearrangement joins TRBV12-3 or TRBV12-4 to TRBJ1-6; D gene unclear. The length of the CDR3 is 15 residues. Trimming left V 5 bases short and J 6 bases short, with 14 bases between. CDR3 sequence (DNA): TGTGCCAGCAGTCAAGGAACACGGGGTAATTCACCCCTCCACTTT. It translates to CASSQGTRGNSPLHF.

As to this clonotype: The junction does not match germline at one end; this may be a read error. In nucleotides, the CDR3 is TGCGCCAGCAGCTCCCACCGTCGGCAGGGGTGCGAGCAGTACTTC. This translates into CASSSHRRQGCEQYF. The rearrangement uses TRBV7-2 and TRBJ2-7, with D possibly TRBD1 on 6 matching bases. In germline, CDR1 is SGHTA, CDR2 FQGNSA. This CDR3 has 15 residues.

The CDR3 nucleotides are TGCAGCGTTGAAGATCTGGGGAATGAGCAGTTCTTC. It is translated as CSVEDLGNEQFF. The chain carries TRBV29-1 and TRBJ2-5; the D is unclear. Matching the DNA end better, TRBJ2-1 makes the J call doubtful. This CDR3 has 12 residues. In germline, CDR1 is SQVTM, CDR2 ANQGSEA.

Details on this clonotype: Here the CDR3 omits its conserved ending phenylalanine or tryptophan, so a read error is the likely source. The chain couples TRBV30 to TRBJ1-1; D remains unclear. Germline loops: CDR1 GTSNPN, CDR2 SVGIG (reference sequence). The V and J ends lost 2 bases and 5 bases respectively, with 9 bases between them. CDR3 length: 12 residues. The CDR3 here is CAWSRYGTEAFL. The CDR3 nucleotides are TGTGCCTGGAGTAGGTATGGAACTGAAGCTTTCCTT.

Worth noting for this clonotype: This may arise from a read error, as a much more abundant clone is one base away. The chain employs TRBV5-1 and TRBJ1-1, with 10 nucleotides matching TRBD1. Germline V lookup: CDR1 SGHRS, CDR2 YFSETQ. The CDR3 consists of 15 residues. With 6 bases clipped from V and 5 bases from J, the junction kept 10 bases outside the gene matches. CDR3 protein: CASTTSRTGGTEAFF. The CDR3 nucleotides read TGCGCCAGCACCACATCCAGGACAGGGGGGACTGAAGCTTTCTTT.

This clonotype showed up many times. The rearrangement joins TRBV2 to TRBJ1-1, with D hard to call. This CDR3 region has 12 residues. The germline gives CDR1 SNHLY, CDR2 FYNNEI. The V and J ends lost 6 bases and 3 bases respectively, with 8 bases between them. Written as DNA, the CDR3 is TGTGCCAGCAGCGGAGATTACACTGAAGCTTTCTTT. Translated: CASSGDYTEAFF. Full variable domain (missing parts from reference TRBV2 and TRBJ1-1): EPEVTQTPSHQVTQMGQEVILRCVPISNHLYFYWYRQILGQKVEFLVSFYNNEISEKSEIFDDQFSVERPDGSNFTLKIRSTKLEDSAMYFCASSGDYTEAFFGQGTRLTVV.

This clonotype was detected only a few times. This chain joins TRBV9 and TRBJ2-7; D may be TRBD1 (6 bases). Germline V gene lookup returns CDR1 SGDLS and CDR2 YYNGEE. V dropped 4 bases and J dropped 5 bases, with 13 bases sitting between them. CDR3 length: 13 residues. This chain's CDR3 is CASSPGQFNEQYF. The CDR3 DNA reads as TGTGCCAGCAGCCCGGGACAATTTAACGAGCAGTACTTC.

In this sample, this clonotype turned up many times. The rearrangement links TRBV6-6 to TRBJ1-1, with 9 bases identical to TRBD1. Germline V CDR1 and CDR2: MNHNY, SVGAGI (reference sequence). The V and J ends lost 2 bases and 6 bases, in that order; junction bases with no gene match: 7. The CDR3 runs 15 residues. CDR3 coding DNA: TGTGCCAGCAGTTACGCCGGGACAGGGCCCGCTGAAGCTTTCTTT. This encodes CASSYAGTGPAEAFF.

This clonotype was counted many times. V gene TRBV20-1 combines with J gene TRBJ2-5; D remains unclear. Trimming removed 6 bases from V and 6 bases from J, with 14 bases in between. Germline V gives CDR1 DFQATT, CDR2 SNEGSKA (reference sequence). This CDR3 has 12 residues. The DNA for the CDR3 is TGCAGTGCCAGTTTACCCGGGCAGACCCAGTACTTC. Protein: CSASLPGQTQYF.